One sample yielded the 16 T cell receptor beta chains listed below, sequenced in a study of early T cells in non-severe SARS-CoV-2 infection. TCRdb processed the 5' RACE reads anew with MiXCR; each CDR3 protein has one entry. The table lists about 83,000 distinct CDR3 sequences, 11% to 15% of them singletons. Sequences were obtained from whole blood. The receptors originated from an adult who was a healthcare worker with PCR-confirmed SARS-CoV-2 infection or an uninfected control (not recorded which).

This clonotype turned up a few times. This chain links TRBV7-9 with TRBJ2-3; D may match TRBD1 or TRBD2 (5 bases each). V was shortened by 5 bases and J by 15 bases, with 18 bases between the two germline ends. CDR1 is SEHNR, CDR2 FQNEAQ, per germline (reference sequence). The CDR3 is made up of 12 amino acids. CDR3 loop: CASSRPGLPGYF. The CDR3, as DNA: TGTGCCAGCAGCCGCCCGGGGCTACCTGGATATTTT.

This clonotype came up many times. The chain uses TRBV9 and TRBJ1-1; TRBD1 is a possible D gene (5 bases). V gave up 3 bases and J gave up 6 bases, with 12 bases separating them. The CDR3 length is 13 residues. From germline, CDR1 is SGDLS and CDR2 YYNGEE. The CDR3, as DNA: TGTGCCAGCAGCGAATCGACAGTTGCTGAAGCTTTCTTT. Encoded protein: CASSESTVAEAFF.

Only a few counts were recorded for this clonotype. The rearrangement links TRBV20-1 to TRBJ2-2; D remains unclear. V was trimmed by 1 base and J by 0 bases, leaving 12 bases between them. This CDR3 contains 16 residues. The germline gives CDR1 DFQATT, CDR2 SNEGSKA (reference sequence). CDR3 sequence (DNA): TGCAGTGCTAGAGGGGCGGTTGCGACGAACACCGGGGAGCTGTTTTTT. Amino acid sequence: CSARGAVATNTGELFF.

Ten or more counts support this clonotype. The chain employs TRBV3-1 and TRBJ2-4; no firm D call. V shed 3 bases and J shed 4 bases, with 10 bases lying between them. The CDR3 runs 14 residues. Germline CDR1 LGHDT, CDR2 YNNKEL (reference sequence). In nucleotides, the CDR3 is TGTGCCAGCAGCCACGGGCAGGAAAAAAACATTCAGTACTTC. It yields the protein CASSHGQEKNIQYF.

This clonotype is a singleton in its sample. This may be a read error: a much more frequent sequence differs by one nucleotide. The rearrangement joins TRBV28 to TRBJ2-1; D uncertain. The V gene's germline CDR1 is MDHEN and CDR2 SYDVKM. This CDR3 is built from 11 residues. The CDR3 DNA is TGTGCCAGCAGTAGACCCCATGAGCAGTCCTTC. Translating it yields CASSRPHEQSF.

There are many counts of this clonotype. The CDR3 DNA follows: TGTGCTAGTGGTCTAGCGGGGGGTTTCTACAATGAGCAGTTCTTC. Its translation: CASGLAGGFYNEQFF. J is TRBJ2-1 and V is TRBV12-5; 11 bases agree with TRBD2. Germline CDR1 and CDR2: LGHNT and FRNRAP. V lost 5 bases to trimming and J lost 3 bases; unmatched junction nucleotides: 3. The CDR3 is made up of 15 amino acids. Drawing the rest from reference TRBV12-5 and TRBJ2-1, the complete variable domain is DARVTQTPRHKVTEMGQEVTMRCQPILGHNTVFWYRQTMMQGLELLAYFRNRAPLDDSGMPKDRFSAEMPDATLATLKIQPSEPRDSAVYFCASGLAGGFYNEQFFGPGTRLTVL.

In DNA, the CDR3 is TGTGCCAGTTCTCTTCCGGGCGACCATTCACCCCTCCACTTT. Amino acid sequence: CASSLPGDHSPLHF. V and J are TRBV19 and TRBJ1-6; D unresolved. Germline CDR1 and CDR2: LNHDA and SQIVND (reference sequence). The CDR3 has 14 amino acids. The V end lost 8 bases, the J end lost 8 bases, and 16 bases lay between the germline ends.

This clonotype turned up a few times. V gene TRBV5-1 combines with J gene TRBJ2-6; tentatively, D is TRBD1 (5 bases). The CDR3 runs to 17 residues. Germline CDR1 reads SGHRS; CDR2 reads YFSETQ. V lost 0 bases, J lost 0 bases, and 10 bases lay in between. In DNA form, the CDR3 reads TGCGCCAGCAGCTTGGGCCCAGGGATCTCTGGGGCCAACGTCCTGACTTTC. It is translated as CASSLGPGISGANVLTF.

Points on this clonotype: Since a much larger clone is just one base distant, this may be a read error. This chain uses TRBV7-2 with TRBJ2-5, with a tentative D call TRBD2 (5 bases). Trimming left V 6 bases short and J 7 bases short, with 24 bases between. CDR3 length: 16 amino acids. Germline CDR1 and CDR2: SGHTA and FQGNSA. CDR3 coding DNA: TGTGCCAGCAGTCTGATAGGCGGGCGGGCGATTGTGACCCAGTACTTC. It yields the protein CASSLIGGRAIVTQYF.

This clonotype has a handful of counts. V and J are TRBV2 and TRBJ1-2; the D is unclear. The CDR3 runs 12 residues. Trimming took 6 bases from V and 7 from J, leaving 12 bases between them. The germline V gene encodes CDR1 SNHLY and CDR2 FYNNEI. The CDR3 nucleotides are TGTGCCAGCAGAAGGGTCCCGGCTGGCTACACCTTC. Its translation: CASRRVPAGYTF.

V gene TRBV9 combines with J gene TRBJ1-1; the D gene is possibly TRBD1 (6 bases). V was shortened by 3 bases and J by 2 bases, with 14 bases between the two germline ends. The germline gives CDR1 SGDLS, CDR2 YYNGEE. The CDR3 extends over 15 amino acids. The CDR3 nucleotides read TGTGCCAGCAGCGGCCGGGCAGGGACAAACACTGAAGCTTTCTTT. Amino acid sequence: CASSGRAGTNTEAFF.

This clonotype was counted only a few times. This sequence joins TRBV19 and TRBJ1-2; weak D call: TRBD1 (5 bases). V was shortened by 2 bases and J by 6 bases, with 10 bases between the two germline ends. The CDR3 extends over 13 amino acids. CDR1 is LNHDA, CDR2 SQIVND, per germline (reference sequence). CDR3 loop: CASSITGGDGYTF. The CDR3, as DNA: TGTGCCAGTAGTATAACAGGAGGCGATGGCTACACCTTC.

The chain uses TRBV29-1 and TRBJ2-2; D not certain. The germline gives CDR1 SQVTM, CDR2 ANQGSEA. Trimming cost V 1 base and J 6 bases, with 15 bases left between them. The CDR3 consists of 15 residues. The CDR3 coding sequence is TGCAGCGTTGAAGCAGTCGGGTCCAGCGCCGGGGAGCTGTTTTTT. This gives the protein CSVEAVGSSAGELFF.

The genes are TRBV29-1 and TRBJ1-1; 12 bases are shared with TRBD1. The CDR3 is 13 residues long. Trimming took 4 bases from V and 8 from J; bases not matched to a gene: 5. CDR1 and CDR2 (germline): SQVTM, ANQGSEA. CDR3 loop: CSVAGQGATEAFF. CDR3 DNA: TGCAGCGTTGCGGGACAGGGGGCTACAGAAGCTTTCTTT.

There are many counts of this clonotype. CDR3 nucleotide sequence: TGTGCCGGCGGTTTAGCTAACTATGGCTACACCTTC. Translation: CAGGLANYGYTF. This chain links TRBV2 with TRBJ1-2; D not resolved. The V end was cut by 11 bases, the J end by 0 bases, with 10 bases between. Germline V gene data show CDR1 as SNHLY and CDR2 as FYNNEI. This CDR3 region has 12 residues.

This clonotype was recorded many times. The chain joins TRBV5-1 to TRBJ1-4; D gene unclear. Per germline, CDR1 SGHRS and CDR2 YFSETQ. The CDR3 is 14 amino acids. V lost 6 bases and J 1 base, leaving 10 bases between the germline ends. CDR3: CASNSDGTNEKLFF. Here the CDR3 DNA reads TGCGCCAGCAACTCGGACGGAACTAATGAAAAACTGTTTTTT.